This TCR beta chain was identified in a study of post-analysis software for immune sequencing data. The overall study: Progressive-relapsing, secondary progressive and relapsing-remitting multiple sclerosis were among the disease courses included. Notes on the study in general: Five or six TRBV segments, TRBV5-6, TRBV5-1 and TRBV20-1 among them, were found more frequent in patients than controls.

This clonotype has ten or more counts. The antigen remains unidentified. The V and J ends lost 5 bases and 4 bases, in that order; junction bases with no gene match: 4. In germline, CDR1 is SGHRS, CDR2 YFSETQ. CDR3 length: 14 residues. Presence of unique molecular identifiers characterized the TCR beta cDNA libraries. One entry per CDR3 protein, called by TCRdb with MiXCR from the PCR reads. The table shows about 560,000 distinct CDR3 sequences, with 44% occurring only once. This clonotype originated in a girl under 18 with multiple sclerosis. The material sequenced was blood. The rearrangement links TRBV5-1 to TRBJ2-3, with TRBD2 identical over 10 bases. The CDR3 DNA reads TGCGCCAGCAGTAGCGGGAGGCCCGCAGATACGCAGTATTTT. Residues: CASSSGRPADTQYF.